This T cell receptor (beta chain) was obtained from a study of sequential checkpoint blockade in melanoma. Overall study: First-line arms were nivolumab then ipilimumab, or the reverse, randomized 1:1. After both sequences, patients received maintenance nivolumab.

Sequenced by immunoSEQ multiplex PCR; TCRdb stores in-frame clones only, minus some. The table lists 9,500 to 15,000 clones, 82% of them singletons. The treatment is: randomized to nivolumab then ipilimumab (arm A) or the reverse (arm B). PBMC sorting kept live CD3+CD8+ cells without CD19 or CD56. The germline V gene encodes CDR1 LNHDA and CDR2 SQIVND (reference sequence). V was pared by 4 bases and J by 0 bases, with 12 bases between. There are 15 residues in the CDR3. The sequencing here drew on CD8+ T cells sorted from blood (inferred from file names), taken from a patient given nivolumab and ipilimumab in sequence. The V gene is TRBV19, the J gene TRBJ1-1, with D possibly TRBD1 on 6 matching bases. The clonotype comes from a human donor with melanoma. CDR3 in DNA: TGTGCCAGTAGTACAGGACAGATCATGAACACTGAAGCTTTCTTT. Its translation is CASSTGQIMNTEAFF.